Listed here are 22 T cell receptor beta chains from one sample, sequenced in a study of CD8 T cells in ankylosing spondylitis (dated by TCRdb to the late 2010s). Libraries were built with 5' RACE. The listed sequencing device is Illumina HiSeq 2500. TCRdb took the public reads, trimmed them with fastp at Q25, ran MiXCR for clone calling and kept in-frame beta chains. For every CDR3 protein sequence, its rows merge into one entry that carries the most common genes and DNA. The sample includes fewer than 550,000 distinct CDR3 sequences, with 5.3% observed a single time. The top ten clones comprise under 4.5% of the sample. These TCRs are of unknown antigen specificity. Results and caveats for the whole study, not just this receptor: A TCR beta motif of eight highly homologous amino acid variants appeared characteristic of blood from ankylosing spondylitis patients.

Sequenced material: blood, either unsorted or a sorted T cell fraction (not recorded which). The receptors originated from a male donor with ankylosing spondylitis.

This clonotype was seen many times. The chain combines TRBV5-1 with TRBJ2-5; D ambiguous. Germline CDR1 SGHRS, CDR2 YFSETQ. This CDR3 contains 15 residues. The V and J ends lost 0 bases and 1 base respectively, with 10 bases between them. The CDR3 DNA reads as TGCGCCAGCAGCTTGGGAACGGATTTCCAAGAGACCCAGTACTTC. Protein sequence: CASSLGTDFQETQYF.

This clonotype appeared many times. Here the CDR3 DNA reads TGTGCCAGCAGAAGTCCGGGACAGGGGACCCGTGAGCAGTTCTTC. As protein: CASRSPGQGTREQFF. This chain joins TRBV2 and TRBJ2-1; the match to TRBD1 covers 10 bases. CDR1 and CDR2 from the germline V gene are SNHLY and FYNNEI. CDR3 size: 15 residues. V lost 6 bases to trimming and J lost 9 bases; unmatched junction nucleotides: 11.

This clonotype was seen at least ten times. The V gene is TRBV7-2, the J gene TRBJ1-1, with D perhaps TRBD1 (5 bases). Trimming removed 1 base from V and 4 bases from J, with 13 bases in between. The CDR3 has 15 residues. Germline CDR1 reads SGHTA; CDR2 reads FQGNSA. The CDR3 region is CASSLEGLFGTEAFF. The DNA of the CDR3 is TGTGCCAGCAGCTTAGAGGGGTTATTCGGCACTGAAGCTTTCTTT.

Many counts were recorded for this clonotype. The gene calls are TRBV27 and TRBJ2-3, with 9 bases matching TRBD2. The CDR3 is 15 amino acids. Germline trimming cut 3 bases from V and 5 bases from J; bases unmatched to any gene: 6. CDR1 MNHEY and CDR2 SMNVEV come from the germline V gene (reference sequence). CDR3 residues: CASSFQRGAGDTQYF. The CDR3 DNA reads TGTGCCAGCAGTTTCCAGCGGGGGGCGGGAGATACGCAGTATTTT.

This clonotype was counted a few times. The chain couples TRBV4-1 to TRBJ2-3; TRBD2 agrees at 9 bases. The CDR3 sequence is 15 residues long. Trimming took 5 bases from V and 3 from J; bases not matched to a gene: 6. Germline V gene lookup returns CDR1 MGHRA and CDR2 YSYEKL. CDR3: CASSSSGKATDTQYF. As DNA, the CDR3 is TGCGCCAGCAGCTCTAGCGGGAAAGCTACAGATACGCAGTATTTT.

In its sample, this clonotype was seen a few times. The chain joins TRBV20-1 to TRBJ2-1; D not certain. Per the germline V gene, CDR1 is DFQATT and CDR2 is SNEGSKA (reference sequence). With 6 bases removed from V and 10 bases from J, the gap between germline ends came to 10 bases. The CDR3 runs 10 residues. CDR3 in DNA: TGCAGTGCGTGGAGATGGGAGCAGTTCTTC. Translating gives CSAWRWEQFF.

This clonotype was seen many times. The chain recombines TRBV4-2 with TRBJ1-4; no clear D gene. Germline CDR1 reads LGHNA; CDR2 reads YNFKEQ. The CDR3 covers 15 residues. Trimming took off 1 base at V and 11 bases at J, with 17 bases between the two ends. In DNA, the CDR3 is TGTGCCAGCAGCCAAGCTGAGGTGGCTATGGGGAAACTGTTTTTT. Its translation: CASSQAEVAMGKLFF.

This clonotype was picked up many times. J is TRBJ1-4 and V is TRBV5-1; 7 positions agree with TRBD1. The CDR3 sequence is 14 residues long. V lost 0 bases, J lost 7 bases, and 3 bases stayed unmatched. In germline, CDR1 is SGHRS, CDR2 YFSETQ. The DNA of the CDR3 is TGCGCCAGCAGCTTGGGACAGGGCGGTGAAAAACTGTTTTTT. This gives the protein CASSLGQGGEKLFF.

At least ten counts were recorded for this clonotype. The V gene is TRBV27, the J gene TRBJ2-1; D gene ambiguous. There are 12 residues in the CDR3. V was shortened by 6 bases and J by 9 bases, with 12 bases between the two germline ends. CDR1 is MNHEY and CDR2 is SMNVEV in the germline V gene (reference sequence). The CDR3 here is CASSTRWGEQFF. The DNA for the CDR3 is TGTGCCAGCAGCACCCGGTGGGGTGAGCAGTTCTTC.

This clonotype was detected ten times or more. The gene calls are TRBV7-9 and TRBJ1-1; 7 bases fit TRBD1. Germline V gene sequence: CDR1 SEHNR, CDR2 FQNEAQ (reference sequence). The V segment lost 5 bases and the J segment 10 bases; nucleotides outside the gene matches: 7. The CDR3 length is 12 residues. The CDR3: CASSARQGAAFF. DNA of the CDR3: TGTGCCAGCAGCGCCCGACAGGGCGCAGCTTTCTTT.

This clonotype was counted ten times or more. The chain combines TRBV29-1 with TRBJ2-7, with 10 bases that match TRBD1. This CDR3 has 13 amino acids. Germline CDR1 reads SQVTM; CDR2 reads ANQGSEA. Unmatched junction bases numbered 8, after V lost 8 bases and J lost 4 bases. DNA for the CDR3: TGCAGCTTCAAAGGACAGGGGGGGTACGAGCAGTACTTC. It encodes CSFKGQGGYEQYF.

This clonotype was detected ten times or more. The CDR3 nucleotides are TGCAGTGCTGTCAGGGGGAAGGGTGAAAAACTGTTTTTT. It codes for CSAVRGKGEKLFF. V gene TRBV20-1 combines with J gene TRBJ1-4; 7 bases line up with TRBD1. Germline V gene lookup returns CDR1 DFQATT and CDR2 SNEGSKA (reference sequence). V gave up 5 bases and J gave up 7 bases; unmatched junction bases: 7. The CDR3 loop spans 13 amino acids.

The CDR3 spells CASSLDTGTDTQYF. The CDR3 DNA sequence: TGCGCCAGCAGCTTGGATACGGGGACAGATACGCAGTATTTT. The rearrangement uses TRBV5-1 and TRBJ2-3, with D possibly being TRBD2 (5 bases). The ends were cut back, 0 bases at V and 3 bases at J, with 8 bases in the middle. Per germline, CDR1 SGHRS and CDR2 YFSETQ. The CDR3 runs to 14 residues. Full variable domain (remainder filled in from reference TRBV5-1 and TRBJ2-3): KAGVTQTPRYLIKTRGQQVTLSCSPISGHRSVSWYQQTPGQGLQFLFEYFSETQRNKGNFPGRFSGRQFSNSRSEMNVSTLELGDSALYLCASSLDTGTDTQYFGPGTRLTVL.

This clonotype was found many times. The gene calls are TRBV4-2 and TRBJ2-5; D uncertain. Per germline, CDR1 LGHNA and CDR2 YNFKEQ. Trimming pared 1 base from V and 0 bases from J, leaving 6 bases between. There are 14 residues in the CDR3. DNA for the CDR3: TGTGCCAGCAGCCAAGGTGTGTACCAAGAGACCCAGTACTTC. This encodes CASSQGVYQETQYF.

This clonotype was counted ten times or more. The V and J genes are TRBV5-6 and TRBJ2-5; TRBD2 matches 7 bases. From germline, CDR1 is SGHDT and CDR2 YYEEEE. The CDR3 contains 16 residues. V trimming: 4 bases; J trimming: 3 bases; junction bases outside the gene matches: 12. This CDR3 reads CASSRRYGGREETQYF. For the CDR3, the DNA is TGTGCCAGCAGCCGGCGGTACGGCGGGAGAGAAGAGACCCAGTACTTC.

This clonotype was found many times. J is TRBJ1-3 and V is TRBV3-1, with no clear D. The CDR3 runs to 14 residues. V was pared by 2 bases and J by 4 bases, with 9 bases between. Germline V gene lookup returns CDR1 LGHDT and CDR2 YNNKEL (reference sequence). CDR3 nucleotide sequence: TGTGCCAGCAGCCAAAGAGGGCTGGGAAACACCATATATTTT. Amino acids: CASSQRGLGNTIYF.

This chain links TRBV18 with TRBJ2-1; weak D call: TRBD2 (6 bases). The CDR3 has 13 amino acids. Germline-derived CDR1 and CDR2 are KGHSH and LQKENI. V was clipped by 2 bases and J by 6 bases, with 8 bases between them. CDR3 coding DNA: TGTGCCAGCTCACCAGGGGGAGGCAATGAGCAGTTCTTC. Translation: CASSPGGGNEQFF.

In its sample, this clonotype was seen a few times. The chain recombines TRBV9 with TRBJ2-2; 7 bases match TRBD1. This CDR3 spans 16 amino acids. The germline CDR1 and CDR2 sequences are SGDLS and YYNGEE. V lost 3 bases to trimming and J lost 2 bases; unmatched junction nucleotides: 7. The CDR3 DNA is TGTGCCAGCAGCGCCATCGGGACAGTCAACACCGGGGAGCTGTTTTTT. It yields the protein CASSAIGTVNTGELFF.

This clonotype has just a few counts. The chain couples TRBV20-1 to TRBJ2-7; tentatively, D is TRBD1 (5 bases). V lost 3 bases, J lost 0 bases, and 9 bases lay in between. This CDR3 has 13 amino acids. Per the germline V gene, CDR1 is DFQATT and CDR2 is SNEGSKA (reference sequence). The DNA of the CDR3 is TGCAGTGCTAGCACAGGTGGCTCCTACGAGCAGTACTTC. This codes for CSASTGGSYEQYF.

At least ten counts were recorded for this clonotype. CDR3 in amino acids: CAIRGGSGTDTQYF. The CDR3 DNA is TGTGCCATCAGGGGCGGGAGTGGCACAGATACGCAGTATTTT. V usage is TRBV10-3 and J usage is TRBJ2-3; TRBD2 matches 7 bases. The germline gives CDR1 ENHRY, CDR2 SYGVKD. CDR3 size: 14 residues. The junction had 4 bases not matched to a gene; V was cut back by 6 bases and J by 1 base.

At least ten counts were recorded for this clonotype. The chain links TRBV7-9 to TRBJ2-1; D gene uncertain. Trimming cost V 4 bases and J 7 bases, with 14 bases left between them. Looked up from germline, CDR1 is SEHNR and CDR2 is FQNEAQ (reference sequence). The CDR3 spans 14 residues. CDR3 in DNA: TGTGCCAGCAGCTCGAGCTCCGGGTTTAATGAGCAGTTCTTC. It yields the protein CASSSSSGFNEQFF.

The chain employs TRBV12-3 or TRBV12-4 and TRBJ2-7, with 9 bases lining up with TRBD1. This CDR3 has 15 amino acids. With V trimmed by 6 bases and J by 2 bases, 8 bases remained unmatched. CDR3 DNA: TGTGCCAGCAGCTCAACAGGGGGCCTCACCTACGAGCAGTACTTC. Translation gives CASSSTGGLTYEQYF.